Detailed here is one TCR beta chain. Its antigen remains unknown. This specimen belongs to a study of cytomegalovirus exposure and HLA in healthy donors. Study-wide points: Earlier analysis found most TCR beta V segments productive about 90% or about 30% of the time.

There are 15 residues in the CDR3. V gave up 3 bases and J gave up 8 bases; unmatched junction bases: 7. Germline-derived CDR1 and CDR2 are SGHTA and FQGNSA. With 60 Vbeta and 13 Jbeta primers, the PCR was carried out. Clones were read by immunoSEQ multiplex PCR, and TCRdb kept only the in-frame ones, dropping some. The data contain roughly 190,000 clones, about three quarters of them singletons. The sequencing input was PBMCs. V and J are TRBV7-2 and TRBJ2-1, with 10 bases fitting TRBD2. This sequence was found in a woman in her thirties or forties in good health and CMV-seronegative. The CDR3 here is CASSFTLAGVHEQFF. The CDR3 DNA is TGTGCCAGCAGCTTTACTCTAGCGGGAGTCCATGAGCAGTTCTTC.